The T cell receptor (beta chain) under discussion was sequenced for a study of shared clonotypes between healthy human individuals. Germline CDR1 reads SGHTA; CDR2 reads FQGNSA. The V gene lost 1 base and the J gene lost 3 bases, with 7 bases spanning the gap. The CDR3 extends over 13 amino acids. The repertoire was sequenced with immunoSEQ multiplex PCR; TCRdb's copy has only in-frame clones and lacks some. The table records some 2.1 million clones, 85% to 95% of them present only once. Note on this clone: Within the sample, other DNA sequences also encode this same CDR3.

The sequence derives from a young man in good health. The chain is built from TRBV7-2 and TRBJ2-7, with D perhaps matching TRBD1 (5 bases). The sample was naive CD4+ T cells sorted from blood. Subset described: CD45RA+ positively selected. CDR3 DNA sequence: TGTGCCAGCAGCTTAGGAAGGGGCTACGAGCAGTACTTC. The encoded protein is CASSLGRGYEQYF. Combining the CDR3 with reference TRBV7-2 and TRBJ2-7 gives the whole variable domain GAGVSQSPSNKVTEKGKDVELRCDPISGHTALYWYRQSLGQGLEFLIYFQGNSAPDKSGLPSDRFSAERTGGSVSTLTIQRTQQEDSAVYLCASSLGRGYEQYFGPGTRLTVT.